The clone carrying this TCR beta chain has only a few counts. What it binds is not known. TCRB transcripts that were expressed got sequenced, as all of the isolated RNA had been reverse transcribed. Produced via immunoSEQ multiplex PCR; TCRdb's table is partial and in-frame only. This sample yields over 200,000 clones, of which 9.5% to 13% are seen a single time; around 0.015% belongs to the top ten. The data belong to a study of beta chain features in type 1 diabetes. Turning to the study itself: The number of sorted cells examined across all samples was under 130,000,000.

General study results and limits: People with Type 1 diabetes carried modestly yet significantly shorter TCRB CDR3s in all four CD4+ subsets. High TCR expression in some cells could lead to their over-representation in cDNA sequencing.

The CDR3 runs to 12 residues. V lost 6 bases and J lost 11, with 14 bases in between. Germline V CDR1 and CDR2: MNHNY, SVGAGI (reference sequence). Sequences were obtained from naive CD4+ T cells from blood. This TCR came from a man under 40 with type 1 diabetes. The chain links TRBV6-6 to TRBJ1-5; D ambiguous. CDR3 amino acids: CASSSDSRSQHF. For the CDR3, the DNA is TGTGCCAGCAGCTCCGACTCCCGGTCCCAGCATTTT.